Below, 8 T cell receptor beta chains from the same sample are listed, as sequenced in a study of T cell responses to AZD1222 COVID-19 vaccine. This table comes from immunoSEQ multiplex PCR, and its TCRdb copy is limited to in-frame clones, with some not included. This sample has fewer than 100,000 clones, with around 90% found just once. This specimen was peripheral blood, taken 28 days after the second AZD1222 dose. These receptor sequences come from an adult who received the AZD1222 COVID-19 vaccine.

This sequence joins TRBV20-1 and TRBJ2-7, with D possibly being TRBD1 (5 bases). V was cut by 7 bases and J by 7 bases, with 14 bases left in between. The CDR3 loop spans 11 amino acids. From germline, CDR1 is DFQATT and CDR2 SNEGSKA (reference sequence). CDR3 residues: CSGQSRREQYF. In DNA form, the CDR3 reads TGCAGTGGACAGAGTAGAAGGGAGCAGTACTTC.

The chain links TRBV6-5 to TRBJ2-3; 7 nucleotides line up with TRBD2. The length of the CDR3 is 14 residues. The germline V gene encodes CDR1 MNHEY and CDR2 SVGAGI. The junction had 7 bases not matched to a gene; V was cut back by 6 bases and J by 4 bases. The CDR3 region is CASRASGGADTQYF. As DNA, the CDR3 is TGTGCCAGCAGGGCTAGCGGTGGGGCAGATACGCAGTATTTT.

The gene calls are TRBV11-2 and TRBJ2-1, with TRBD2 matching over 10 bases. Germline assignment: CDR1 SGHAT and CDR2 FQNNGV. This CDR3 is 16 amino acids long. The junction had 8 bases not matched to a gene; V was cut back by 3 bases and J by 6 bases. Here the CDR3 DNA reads TGTGCCAGCAGCTTCGAAGCGGGGGGGCCCGGCAATGAGCAGTTCTTC. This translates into CASSFEAGGPGNEQFF.

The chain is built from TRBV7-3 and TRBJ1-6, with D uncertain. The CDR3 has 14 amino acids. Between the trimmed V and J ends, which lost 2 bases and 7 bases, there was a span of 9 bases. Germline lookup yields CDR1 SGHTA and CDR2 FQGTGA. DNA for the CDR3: TGTGCCAGCAGCTTAGACTCCCAAAATTCACCCCTCCACTTT. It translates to CASSLDSQNSPLHF.

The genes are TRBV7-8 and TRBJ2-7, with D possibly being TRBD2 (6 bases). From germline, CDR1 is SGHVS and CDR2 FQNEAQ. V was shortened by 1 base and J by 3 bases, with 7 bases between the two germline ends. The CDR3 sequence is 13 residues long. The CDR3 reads CASSLVGGYEQYF. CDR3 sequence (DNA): TGTGCCAGCAGCTTAGTGGGGGGCTACGAGCAGTACTTC.

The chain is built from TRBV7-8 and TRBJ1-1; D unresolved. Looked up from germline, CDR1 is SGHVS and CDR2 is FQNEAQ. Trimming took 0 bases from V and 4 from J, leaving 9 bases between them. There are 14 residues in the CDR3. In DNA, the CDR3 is TGTGCCAGCAGCTTAGCACACTTAGCCACTGAAGCTTTCTTT. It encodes CASSLAHLATEAFF.

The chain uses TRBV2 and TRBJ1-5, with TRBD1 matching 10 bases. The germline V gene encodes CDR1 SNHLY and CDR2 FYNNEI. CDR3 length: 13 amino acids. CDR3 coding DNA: TGTGCTGCCTCGGGACAGGGGAGGCGGCCCCAGCATTTT. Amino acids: CAASGQGRRPQHF.

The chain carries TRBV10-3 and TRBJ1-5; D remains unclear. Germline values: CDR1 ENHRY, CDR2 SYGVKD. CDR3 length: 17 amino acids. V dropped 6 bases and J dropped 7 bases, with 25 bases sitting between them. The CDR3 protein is CAISDPLAVRSSQPQHF. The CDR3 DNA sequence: TGTGCCATCAGCGACCCCCTGGCAGTCCGGAGTAGCCAGCCCCAGCATTTT.